These T cell receptor beta chains were read from a single sample in a study of blood T cell repertoires in COVID-19. TCRdb keeps only in-frame clones here, not all; method: immunoSEQ multiplex PCR. In the table there are some 180,000 clones, more than 75% of which are singletons. Sequenced: peripheral blood. All receptors come from a man aged 40-55 years with active or convalescent COVID-19. The CDR3 runs from the conserved cysteine through the conserved F or W. A D gene is named only where the DNA matches it firmly. Clone sizes are given selectively: once, few, many, or a class where the clone is expanded.

j_call clone_size v_call d_call cdr3_nt cdr3_aa
TRBJ2-5 . TRBV5-4 . TGTGCCAGCAGCCCTATTAACCAGGGGGAGACCCAGTACTTC CASSPINQGETQYF
TRBJ2-4 . TRBV6-4 . TGTGCCAGCAGTGCAGACAGGTTCAAAAACATTCAGTACTTC CASSADRFKNIQYF
TRBJ1-2 few TRBV6-5 . TGTGCCATCCAACGAGGGGGAAACTATGGCTACACCTTC CAIQRGGNYGYTF
TRBJ2-1 . TRBV3-1/TRBV3-2 TRBD2 TGTGCCAGCAGTCAAAGTTTAGCGGGGGTGGTCAATGAGCAGTTCTTC CASSQSLAGVVNEQFF
TRBJ1-2 . TRBV19 . TGTGCCAGTAGTATAGATCAGGGGCGACACTATGGCTACACCTTC CASSIDQGRHYGYTF
TRBJ2-3 once TRBV14 TRBD2 TGTGCCAGCAGCCAGGGAGCGGGGAGCACAGATACGCAGTATTTT CASSQGAGSTDTQYF
TRBJ1-2 . TRBV6-5 . TGTGCCAGAAACCAGACTTTCTATGGCTACACCTTC CARNQTFYGYTF
TRBJ2-1 . TRBV18 TRBD2 TGTGCCAGCTCAACAGGACTAGCGGGAGGGCATGAGCAGTTCTTC CASSTGLAGGHEQFF
TRBJ2-1 . TRBV5-1 TRBD1 TGCGCCAGCATGGGACAGGGGGACAATGAGCAGTTCTTC CASMGQGDNEQFF
TRBJ1-6 . TRBV5-6 . TGTGCCAGCAGCTGGGCCCACTATAATTCACCCCTCCACTTT CASSWAHYNSPLHF
TRBJ2-3 . TRBV28 . TGTGCCAGCAGCCCGACCGGGAGCAGCACAGATACGCAGTATTTT CASSPTGSSTDTQYF
TRBJ2-3 . TRBV19 TRBD2 TGTGCCAGTAGTATCCGCCTAACTAGCGGGAGGGCCACAGATACGCAGTATTTT CASSIRLTSGRATDTQYF
TRBJ1-5 . TRBV19 TRBD1 TGTGCCAGTAGTATTGACAGGGGGAATCAGCCCCAGCATTTT CASSIDRGNQPQHF
TRBJ1-1 once TRBV30 . TGTGCCTGGGGACAGTTCGACACTGAAGCTTTCTTT CAWGQFDTEAFF
TRBJ2-3 . TRBV7-2 TRBD2 TGTGCCAGCAGCTTAGATTATGCGGGAGGGTCCCGGGGCGGGCAGTATTTT CASSLDYAGGSRGGQYF
TRBJ1-1 . TRBV19 TRBD1 TGTGCCAGTAGTATAGCCCAACAGGGGGGGACTGAAGCTTTCTTT CASSIAQQGGTEAFF
TRBJ2-2 . TRBV6-5 . TGTGCCAGCAGTCTCAAACTCCGGGGGACCGGGGAGCTGTTTTTT CASSLKLRGTGELFF
TRBJ2-1 once TRBV6-2/TRBV6-3 . TGTGCCAGCAGTTACTCGGCCAGGGGTGTTGAGCAGTTCTTC CASSYSARGVEQFF
TRBJ1-1 . TRBV11-3 . TGTGCCAGCAGCCCCCCGGGACATATGGCCACTGAAGCTTTCTTT CASSPPGHMATEAFF
TRBJ1-5 . TRBV4-2 . TGTGCCAGCAGCCAAGACTCAGGGGCCCGCTTGAGCCAGCATTTT CASSQDSGARLSQHF
TRBJ1-6 . TRBV7-2 TRBD1 TGTGCCAGCAGCTTACAGGGGGCAAATTCACCCCTCCACTTT CASSLQGANSPLHF
TRBJ2-7 . TRBV7-2 TRBD2 TGTGCCAGCAGCTTAATGTGGCTAGCGGGGGGACCCTACGAGCAGTACTTC CASSLMWLAGGPYEQYF
TRBJ1-1 . TRBV5-4 . TGTGCCAGCAGCTTGGTAAGGGGATTAAACACTGAAGCTTTCTTT CASSLVRGLNTEAFF
TRBJ2-3 . TRBV9 TRBD1 TGTGCCAGCGGGACAGGGGGCGCAGATACGCAGTATTTT CASGTGGADTQYF
TRBJ1-1 few TRBV6-5 TRBD1 TGTGCCAGCAGTTACTCCCGGACAGGGCTTCGTACTGAAGCTTTCTTT CASSYSRTGLRTEAFF
TRBJ1-2 once TRBV28 . TGTGCCAGCAGTTTTAAGGGGTCATATGGCTACACCTTC CASSFKGSYGYTF
TRBJ1-5 once TRBV28 . TGTGCCAGCAGTTTCGGACAGTTAAGCAATCAGCCCCAGCATTTT CASSFGQLSNQPQHF